Below, 22 T cell receptor beta chains from the same sample are listed, as sequenced in a study of OX40 agonist ivuxolimab in advanced cancers. The method was immunoSEQ multiplex PCR; TCRdb's version includes in-frame clones alone and lacks a portion of them. The sample carries roughly 64,000 clones, about 90% recorded once. The sequencing used CD4+ or CD8+ T cells sorted from blood, collected in a trial of the OX40 agonist ivuxolimab. The receptors originated from an adult with an advanced solid tumor such as melanoma, head and neck, liver or kidney cancer.

CDR3 in amino acids: CASSKGTGKNTEAFF. The CDR3 nucleotides read TGTGCCAGCAGCAAAGGGACAGGGAAGAACACTGAAGCTTTCTTT. The genes are TRBV21-1 and TRBJ1-1; the table's D call TRBD1 went unverified against the DNA. TRBV21-1 is a pseudogene. CDR3 size: 15 residues.

This chain connects TRBV6-1 to TRBJ2-7; 10 bases align to TRBD2. The CDR3 is 16 amino acids. The ends lost 4 bases at V and 5 bases at J; junction bases unmatched: 11. Germline assignment: CDR1 MNHNS and CDR2 SASEGT. CDR3 bases: TGTGCCAGCAGTGCGTTGGCTAGCGGGAGAATGGACGAGCAGTACTTC. The encoded protein is CASSALASGRMDEQYF.

The V gene is TRBV28, the J gene TRBJ2-2; 8 bases align to TRBD1. Germline-derived CDR1 and CDR2 are MDHEN and SYDVKM. V lost 6 bases, J lost 8 bases, and 11 bases stayed unmatched. The CDR3 sequence is 15 residues long. The CDR3 is CASSPPGQETGELFF. Written as DNA, the CDR3 is TGTGCCAGCAGCCCACCGGGACAGGAGACAGGGGAGCTGTTTTTT.

This clone was seen a single time. The J gene is TRBJ1-2, the V gene TRBV19; TRBD1 matches 7 bases. In germline, CDR1 is LNHDA, CDR2 SQIVND (reference sequence). J was trimmed by 7 bases and V by 6 bases; bases with no gene match: 17. This CDR3 region has 16 residues. The CDR3 loop reads CASRTTGFSSRGGYTF. The CDR3 DNA reads TGTGCCAGTAGAACGACAGGGTTTTCGTCGAGGGGTGGCTACACCTTC.

This clone is a singleton in its sample. This chain links TRBV7-2 with TRBJ2-7; 9 nucleotides match TRBD2. The CDR3 loop spans 15 amino acids. The V gene end was trimmed by 6 bases and the J gene end by 3 bases; junction bases not matched to a gene: 9. Germline V gene sequence: CDR1 SGHTA, CDR2 FQGNSA. CDR3 sequence: CASSGVETSGYEQYF. CDR3 DNA: TGTGCCAGCAGTGGGGTTGAGACTAGCGGCTACGAGCAGTACTTC.

V and J are TRBV7-6 and TRBJ2-1; D is unresolved. The CDR3 covers 15 residues. CDR1 and CDR2 (germline): SGHVS, FNYEAQ. V lost 5 bases and J 4 bases, leaving 15 bases between the germline ends. The CDR3 here is CASSPTVFEYNEQFF. The CDR3 region has the DNA TGTGCCAGCAGCCCCACGGTATTTGAATACAATGAGCAGTTCTTC.

This clone was observed a few times. The chain uses TRBV7-2 and TRBJ2-5, with 7 bases fitting TRBD1. Germline CDR1 is SGHTA and CDR2 is FQGNSA. The V gene end was trimmed by 1 base and the J gene end by 4 bases; junction bases not matched to a gene: 3. There are 14 residues in the CDR3. DNA for the CDR3: TGTGCCAGCAGCTTAGAGTGGACAGGAGAGACCCAGTACTTC. This encodes CASSLEWTGETQYF.

CDR3 in DNA: TGTGCCAGCAGCGTAGACGTAGGGGGCTATTTCTATGGCTACACCTTC. It yields the protein CASSVDVGGYFYGYTF. V usage is TRBV9 and J usage is TRBJ1-2; 7 bases match TRBD1. The CDR3 loop spans 16 amino acids. The germline CDR1 and CDR2 sequences are SGDLS and YYNGEE. Losses at the gene ends were 0 bases for V and 4 bases for J; bases not matched to a gene: 9.

The chain recombines TRBV19 with TRBJ1-2, with 9 positions matching TRBD1. V lost 2 bases and J lost 4; bases outside the gene matches: 2. The CDR3 has 14 residues. CDR1 is LNHDA and CDR2 is SQIVND in the germline V gene (reference sequence). The DNA of the CDR3 is TGTGCCAGTAGTATAAGGGACAGGGTCTATGGCTACACCTTC. Amino acids: CASSIRDRVYGYTF. Supplemented by reference TRBV19 and TRBJ1-2, the full variable domain reads DGGITQSPKYLFRKEGQNVTLSCEQNLNHDAMYWYRQDPGQGLRLIYYSQIVNDFQKGDIAEGYSVSREKKESFPLTVTSAQKNPTAFYLCASSIRDRVYGYTFGSGTRLTVV.

The sample holds a few counts of this clone. The chain recombines TRBV5-6 with TRBJ1-3, with D perhaps matching TRBD1 (5 bases). Trimming took off 0 bases at V and 0 bases at J, with 10 bases between the two ends. The CDR3 contains 16 residues. The germline CDR1 and CDR2 sequences are SGHDT and YYEEEE. Here the CDR3 reads CASSLAPTVSGNTIYF. In DNA form, the CDR3 reads TGTGCCAGCAGCTTGGCCCCGACAGTCTCTGGAAACACCATATATTTT.

The chain couples TRBV28 to TRBJ1-2, with 11 bases lining up with TRBD1. Germline loops: CDR1 MDHEN, CDR2 SYDVKM. The CDR3 is 16 amino acids. V trimming: 5 bases; J trimming: 4 bases; junction bases outside the gene matches: 9. The CDR3 DNA reads TGTGCCAGCAGTGCTCCGAGGACAGGGGGCAGCTATGGCTACACCTTC. Translation: CASSAPRTGGSYGYTF.

This clone was counted between two and nine times. V and J are TRBV5-4 and TRBJ2-7; 9 positions match TRBD2. With V trimmed by 3 bases and J by 0 bases, 4 bases remained unmatched. This CDR3 is built from 15 residues. Germline CDR1 and CDR2: SGHNT and YYREEE (reference sequence). The CDR3 protein is CASSSLAGSSYEQYF. The CDR3 coding sequence is TGTGCCAGCAGCTCTCTAGCGGGGAGCTCCTACGAGCAGTACTTC.

This rearrangement joins TRBV5-1 to TRBJ2-5; D is undetermined. The germline V gene encodes CDR1 SGHRS and CDR2 YFSETQ. Trimming cost V 3 bases and J 1 base, with 1 base left between them. The CDR3 runs 11 residues. CDR3 protein: CASSSQETQYF. The CDR3 DNA follows: TGCGCCAGCAGCTCCCAAGAGACCCAGTACTTC.

This chain links TRBV25-1 with TRBJ2-7; the D is unclear. The CDR3 is made up of 13 amino acids. Per germline, CDR1 MGHDK and CDR2 SYGVNS. V lost 1 base and J lost 5, with 9 bases in between. The CDR3 region has the DNA TGTGCCAGCAGTGAATTTTATGCCGACGAGCAGTACTTC. This gives the protein CASSEFYADEQYF.

The chain joins TRBV11-2 to TRBJ2-7, with D perhaps TRBD2 (6 bases). Trimming pared 6 bases from V and 1 base from J, leaving 16 bases between. This CDR3 is 15 amino acids long. Germline values: CDR1 SGHAT, CDR2 FQNNGV. Written as DNA, the CDR3 is TGTGCCAGCAGACCCGGGACGGGAGAATCCTACGAGCAGTACTTC. It encodes CASRPGTGESYEQYF. Drawing the rest from reference TRBV11-2 and TRBJ2-7, the complete variable domain is EAGVAQSPRYKIIEKRQSVAFWCNPISGHATLYWYQQILGQGPKLLIQFQNNGVVDDSQLPKDRFSAERLKGVDSTLKIQPAKLEDSAVYLCASRPGTGESYEQYFGPGTRLTVT.

The chain combines TRBV9 with TRBJ1-1, with D uncertain. In germline, CDR1 is SGDLS, CDR2 YYNGEE. V lost 1 base to trimming and J lost 4 bases, with 14 bases between them. The CDR3 is 15 amino acids. The CDR3 region is CASSVFDLVGTEAFF. The DNA of the CDR3 is TGTGCCAGCAGCGTATTCGACTTAGTTGGCACTGAAGCTTTCTTT.

The chain uses TRBV6-5 and TRBJ2-2; the match to TRBD2 covers 8 bases. The germline V gene encodes CDR1 MNHEY and CDR2 SVGAGI. The V gene end was trimmed by 10 bases and the J gene end by 5 bases; junction bases not matched to a gene: 6. The length of the CDR3 is 13 residues. The CDR3 sequence is CATGRGATGELFF. DNA for the CDR3: TGTGCCACCGGGCGGGGGGCTACCGGGGAGCTGTTTTTT.

The J gene is TRBJ2-5, the V gene TRBV27; D might be TRBD1 or TRBD2, each matching 5 bases. CDR3 length: 13 amino acids. Looked up from germline, CDR1 is MNHEY and CDR2 is SMNVEV (reference sequence). The V gene lost 3 bases and the J gene lost 5 bases, with 10 bases spanning the gap. The CDR3 bases are TGTGCCAGCAGTTTTCGTGAGGGGGAGACCCAGTACTTC. Translation gives CASSFREGETQYF.

The chain recombines TRBV30 with TRBJ1-5; D is ambiguous. This CDR3 has 11 residues. Germline-derived CDR1 and CDR2 are GTSNPN and SVGIG (reference sequence). Between the trimmed V and J ends, which lost 0 bases and 6 bases, there was a span of 3 bases. The CDR3 loop is CAWSVGQPQHF. CDR3 nucleotide sequence: TGTGCCTGGAGTGTAGGTCAGCCCCAGCATTTT.

The genes are TRBV14 and TRBJ2-7; a possible D gene is TRBD1 (6 bases). Per germline, CDR1 SGHDN and CDR2 FVKESK. CDR3 length: 14 amino acids. Trimming cost V 0 bases and J 5 bases, with 11 bases left between them. The CDR3 DNA reads TGTGCCAGCAGCCAAGATTCCAGGGGTCACGAGCAGTACTTC. Translating it yields CASSQDSRGHEQYF. Supplemented by reference TRBV14 and TRBJ2-7, the full variable domain reads EAGVTQFPSHSVIEKGQTVTLRCDPISGHDNLYWYRRVMGKEIKFLLHFVKESKQDESGMPNNRFLAERTGGTYSTLKVQPAELEDSGVYFCASSQDSRGHEQYFGPGTRLTVT.

CDR3 sequence: CASSFEGSLLDTQYF. DNA for the CDR3: TGTGCCAGCAGTTTCGAGGGGTCCCTTCTTGATACGCAGTATTTT. The chain couples TRBV28 to TRBJ2-3, with D perhaps given as TRBD1 or TRBD2 (5 bases each). Germline CDR1 is MDHEN and CDR2 is SYDVKM. Between the trimmed V and J ends, which lost 3 bases and 6 bases, there was a span of 16 bases. The CDR3 totals 15 residues. Variable domain in full (rest from reference TRBV28 and TRBJ2-3): DVKVTQSSRYLVKRTGEKVFLECVQDMDHENMFWYRQDPGLGLRLIYFSYDVKMKEKGDIPEGYSVSREKKERFSLILESASTNQTSMYLCASSFEGSLLDTQYFGPGTRLTVL.

The chain uses TRBV6-1 and TRBJ1-2; D is possibly TRBD1 (5 bases). The V gene's germline CDR1 is MNHNS and CDR2 SASEGT. The V end lost 4 bases, the J end lost 2 bases, and 11 bases lay between the germline ends. This CDR3 has 14 residues. CDR3 region: CASSVTGTNYGYTF. CDR3 in DNA: TGTGCCAGCAGTGTCACCGGGACCAACTATGGCTACACCTTC.